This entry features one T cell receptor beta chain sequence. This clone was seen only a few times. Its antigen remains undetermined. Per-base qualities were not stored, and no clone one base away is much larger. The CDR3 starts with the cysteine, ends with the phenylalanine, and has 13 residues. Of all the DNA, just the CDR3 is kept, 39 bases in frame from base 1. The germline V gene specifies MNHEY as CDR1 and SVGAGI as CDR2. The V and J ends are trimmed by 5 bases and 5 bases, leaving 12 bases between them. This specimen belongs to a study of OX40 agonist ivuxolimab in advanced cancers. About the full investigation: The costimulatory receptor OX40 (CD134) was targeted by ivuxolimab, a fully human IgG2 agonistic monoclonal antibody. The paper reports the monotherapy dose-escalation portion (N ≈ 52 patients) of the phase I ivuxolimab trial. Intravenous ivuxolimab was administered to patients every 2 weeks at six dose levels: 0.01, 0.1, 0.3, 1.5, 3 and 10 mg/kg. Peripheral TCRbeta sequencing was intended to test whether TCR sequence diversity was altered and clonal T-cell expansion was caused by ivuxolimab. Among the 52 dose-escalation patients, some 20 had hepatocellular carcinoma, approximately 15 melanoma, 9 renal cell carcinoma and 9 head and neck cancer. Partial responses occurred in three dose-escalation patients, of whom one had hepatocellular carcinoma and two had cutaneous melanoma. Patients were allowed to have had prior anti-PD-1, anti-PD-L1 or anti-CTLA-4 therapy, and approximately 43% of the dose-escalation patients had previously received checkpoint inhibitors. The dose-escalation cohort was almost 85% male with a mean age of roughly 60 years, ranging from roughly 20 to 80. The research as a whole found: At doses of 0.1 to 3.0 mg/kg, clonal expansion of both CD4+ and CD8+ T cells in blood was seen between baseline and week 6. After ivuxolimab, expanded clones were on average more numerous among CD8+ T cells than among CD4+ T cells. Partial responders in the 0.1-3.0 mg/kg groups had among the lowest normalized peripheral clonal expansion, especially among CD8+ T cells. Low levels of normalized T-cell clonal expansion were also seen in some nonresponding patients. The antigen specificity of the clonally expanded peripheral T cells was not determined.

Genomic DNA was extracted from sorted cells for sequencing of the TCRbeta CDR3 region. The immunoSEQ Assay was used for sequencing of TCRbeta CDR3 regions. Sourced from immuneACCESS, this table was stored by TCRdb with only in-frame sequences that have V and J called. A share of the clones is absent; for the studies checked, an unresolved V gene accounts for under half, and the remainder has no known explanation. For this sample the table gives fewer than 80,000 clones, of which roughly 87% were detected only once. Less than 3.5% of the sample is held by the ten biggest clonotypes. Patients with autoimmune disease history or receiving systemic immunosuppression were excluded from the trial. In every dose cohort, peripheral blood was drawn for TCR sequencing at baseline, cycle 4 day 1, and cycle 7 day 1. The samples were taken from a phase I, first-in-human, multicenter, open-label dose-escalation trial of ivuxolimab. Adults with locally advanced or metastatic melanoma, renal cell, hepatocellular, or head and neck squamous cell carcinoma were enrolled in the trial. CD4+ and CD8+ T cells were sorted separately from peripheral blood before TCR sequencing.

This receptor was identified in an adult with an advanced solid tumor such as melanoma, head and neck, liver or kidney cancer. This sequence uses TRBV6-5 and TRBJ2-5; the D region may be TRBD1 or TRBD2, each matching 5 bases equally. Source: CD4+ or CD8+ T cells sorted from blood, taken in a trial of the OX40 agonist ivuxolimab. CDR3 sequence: CASSPRDVETQYF. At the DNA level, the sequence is TGTGCCAGCAGTCCCCGGGACGTGGAGACCCAGTACTTC.